This entry lists 30 T cell receptor beta chains sequenced from one sample in a study of blood T cell repertoires in COVID-19. The data were produced by immunoSEQ multiplex PCR, yet TCRdb's version contains in-frame clones alone and is incomplete. The sample holds about 74,000 clones, around 70% seen once. The sequenced material came from peripheral blood. These receptors originate from a man between 70 and 80 years old with acute or convalescent COVID-19.

The chain links TRBV28 to TRBJ1-5; no clear D gene. Between the trimmed V and J ends, which lost 6 bases and 1 base, there was a span of 10 bases. The V gene's germline CDR1 is MDHEN and CDR2 SYDVKM. This CDR3 spans 14 amino acids. The CDR3 DNA reads as TGTGCCAGCAGCCGAGATCTAAGCAATCAGCCCCAGCATTTT. Protein sequence: CASSRDLSNQPQHF.

There are a few counts of this clone. The gene calls are TRBV15 and TRBJ1-5; no firm D call. V lost 2 bases and J 2 bases, leaving 7 bases between the germline ends. The germline CDR1 and CDR2 sequences are LNHNV and YYDKDF (reference sequence). This CDR3 region has 14 residues. This CDR3 is CATSRPGGNQPQHF. The CDR3 region has the DNA TGTGCCACCAGCAGACCCGGGGGCAATCAGCCCCAGCATTTT.

The chain carries TRBV11-3 and TRBJ2-2; no definite D call. Germline lookup yields CDR1 SGHNT and CDR2 YENEEA. CDR3 length: 15 amino acids. Trimming removed 1 base at V and 0 bases at J, with 6 bases between. As DNA, the CDR3 is TGTGCCAGCAGCTTAGGGCAGTCGAACACCGGGGAGCTGTTTTTT. The encoded protein is CASSLGQSNTGELFF.

The V call is TRBV29-1, the J call TRBJ1-1; D ambiguous. Germline values: CDR1 SQVTM, CDR2 ANQGSEA. V shed 6 bases and J shed 5 bases, with 7 bases lying between them. The CDR3 is 10 residues long. CDR3 bases: TGCAGCGTGGCCGGGACTGAAGCTTTCTTT. This sequence encodes CSVAGTEAFF.

This chain links TRBV2 with TRBJ1-5, with D hard to call. There are 12 residues in the CDR3. CDR1 and CDR2 from the germline V gene are SNHLY and FYNNEI. Trimming took off 8 bases at V and 4 bases at J, with 9 bases between the two ends. The CDR3 bases are TGTGCCAGCGGTGCGGGGAATCAGCCCCAGCATTTT. Translation: CASGAGNQPQHF.

The rearrangement links TRBV5-1 to TRBJ2-1; 7 bases match TRBD2. J gave up 2 bases and V 0 bases, and 5 bases lay outside the gene matches. CDR1 SGHRS and CDR2 YFSETQ come from the germline V gene. The CDR3 loop spans 16 amino acids. For the CDR3, the DNA is TGCGCCAGCAGCTTGGATCCCAGCGGGACCTACAATGAGCAGTTCTTC. Its protein is CASSLDPSGTYNEQFF.

The chain uses TRBV11-2 and TRBJ2-1; no definite D call. The CDR3 is made up of 14 amino acids. V was cut by 1 base and J by 6 bases, with 10 bases left in between. Germline V gene sequence: CDR1 SGHAT, CDR2 FQNNGV. The CDR3 loop is CASSLGYSFNEQFF. As DNA, the CDR3 is TGTGCCAGCAGCTTAGGGTACTCTTTCAATGAGCAGTTCTTC.

The chain combines TRBV7-3 with TRBJ2-1; a possible D gene is TRBD2 (5 bases). Trimming shortened V by 3 bases and J by 0 bases, and 18 bases separated the two germline ends. CDR1 is SGHTA, CDR2 FQGTGA, per germline. The length of the CDR3 is 18 residues. The CDR3 loop reads CASSFYSLERSSYNEQFF. The CDR3 region has the DNA TGTGCCAGCAGCTTTTATAGTTTAGAGCGGAGCTCCTACAATGAGCAGTTCTTC.

The chain has TRBV14 and TRBJ2-3; D is unresolved. The CDR3 consists of 14 residues. Trimming removed 7 bases from V and 7 bases from J, with 18 bases in between. Germline V CDR1 and CDR2: SGHDN, FVKESK. CDR3 coding DNA: TGTGCCAGCACCCTGAACGCGGCTGCTAATACGCAGTATTTT. Translating it yields CASTLNAAANTQYF.

V is TRBV7-2 and J is TRBJ2-2, with 8 bases aligning to TRBD1. The junction had 8 bases not matched to a gene; V was cut back by 0 bases and J by 8 bases. Per germline, CDR1 SGHTA and CDR2 FQGNSA. The CDR3 length is 16 residues. The CDR3, as DNA: TGTGCCAGCAGCTTAGCAAACAGGGGGATTTCGGGGGAGCTGTTTTTT. Translating it yields CASSLANRGISGELFF.

The chain joins TRBV9 to TRBJ2-7; no reliable D call. This CDR3 contains 14 residues. V lost 4 bases to trimming and J lost 1 base, with 12 bases between them. In germline, CDR1 is SGDLS, CDR2 YYNGEE. Written as DNA, the CDR3 is TGTGCCAGCAGCCCCCGCGTTTCTTCCTACGAGCAGTACTTC. Translated: CASSPRVSSYEQYF.

The J gene is TRBJ2-1, the V gene TRBV4-2; TRBD2 agrees at 7 bases. Germline assignment: CDR1 LGHNA and CDR2 YNFKEQ. This CDR3 is 17 amino acids long. The trim removed 0 bases at V and 2 bases at J, leaving 7 bases unmatched. CDR3 sequence: CASSQEEGLAAYNEQFF. The CDR3 DNA follows: TGTGCCAGCAGCCAAGAGGAAGGCCTAGCGGCCTACAATGAGCAGTTCTTC.

The rearrangement joins TRBV19 to TRBJ2-3; 10 nucleotides align to TRBD2. This CDR3 comprises 14 residues. CDR1 and CDR2 from the germline V gene are LNHDA and SQIVND (reference sequence). Losses at the gene ends were 6 bases for V and 4 bases for J; bases not matched to a gene: 4. CDR3 coding DNA: TGTGCCAGTAGCCCTAGCGGGAGTGCAGATACGCAGTATTTT. This translates into CASSPSGSADTQYF.

J is TRBJ2-2 and V is TRBV11-2; 7 bases align to TRBD1. CDR3 length: 16 amino acids. CDR1 SGHAT and CDR2 FQNNGV come from the germline V gene. V gave up 2 bases and J gave up 2 bases; unmatched junction bases: 5. This CDR3 is CASSLRDRINTGELFF. DNA for the CDR3: TGTGCCAGCAGCTTACGGGACAGAATTAACACCGGGGAGCTGTTTTTT.

The CDR3, as DNA: TGTGCCAGCAGCTTGGCTCAGGGGGACTATGGCTACACCTTC. This encodes CASSLAQGDYGYTF. The chain combines TRBV5-5 with TRBJ1-2; 7 bases are shared with TRBD1. CDR3 length equals 14 residues. Looked up from germline, CDR1 is SGHKS and CDR2 is YYEKEE (reference sequence). Germline trimming cut 0 bases from V and 3 bases from J; bases unmatched to any gene: 2.

V usage is TRBV15 and J usage is TRBJ2-5, with D tentatively TRBD2 (5 bases). CDR1 and CDR2 from the germline V gene are LNHNV and YYDKDF (reference sequence). This CDR3 has 16 residues. With 5 bases removed from V and 0 bases from J, the gap between germline ends came to 16 bases. The CDR3 sequence: CATSPERYGYQETQYF. The CDR3 DNA sequence: TGTGCCACCAGCCCAGAGCGGTACGGATACCAAGAGACCCAGTACTTC. The whole variable domain, filled in from reference TRBV15 and TRBJ2-5, reads DAMVIQNPRYQVTQFGKPVTLSCSQTLNHNVMYWYQQKSSQAPKLLFHYYDKDFNNEADTPDNFQSRRPNTSFCFLDIRSPGLGDTAMYLCATSPERYGYQETQYFGPGTRLLVL.

The V and J genes are TRBV7-2 and TRBJ2-3; the match to TRBD1 covers 9 bases. The V segment lost 5 bases and the J segment 6 bases; nucleotides outside the gene matches: 6. The CDR3 length is 14 residues. Germline loops: CDR1 SGHTA, CDR2 FQGNSA. The DNA for the CDR3 is TGTGCCAGCAGCGCAACAGGGGGCGCCGATACGCAGTATTTT. Amino acid sequence: CASSATGGADTQYF.

This rearrangement joins TRBV9 to TRBJ1-2; the match to TRBD1 covers 7 bases. There are 16 residues in the CDR3. V lost 2 bases and J lost 4; bases outside the gene matches: 11. The germline V gene encodes CDR1 SGDLS and CDR2 YYNGEE. The CDR3 loop reads CASSVGGTGAIYGYTF. As DNA, the CDR3 is TGTGCCAGCAGCGTCGGGGGAACAGGGGCGATCTATGGCTACACCTTC.

This clone was detected only a few times. The chain employs TRBV27 and TRBJ2-3; D might be TRBD2 (6 bases). V shed 5 bases and J shed 4 bases, with 22 bases lying between them. There are 17 residues in the CDR3. Per germline, CDR1 MNHEY and CDR2 SMNVEV (reference sequence). In nucleotides, the CDR3 is TGTGCCAGCAGTCCCGGTGAGCCCGTTTGGGGGGCAGATACGCAGTATTTT. Translated, it gives CASSPGEPVWGADTQYF.

This clone came up a few times. Within the sample, other DNA sequences also encode this same CDR3. V is TRBV7-2 and J is TRBJ2-1; D may be TRBD1 (6 bases). V was trimmed by 0 bases and J by 4 bases, leaving 10 bases between them. Germline V CDR1 and CDR2: SGHTA, FQGNSA. CDR3 length: 15 amino acids. Here the CDR3 DNA reads TGTGCCAGCAGCTTAGCGGCAGGGGCATACAATGAGCAGTTCTTC. This codes for CASSLAAGAYNEQFF.

This chain uses TRBV25-1 with TRBJ2-2, with TRBD1 matching over 8 bases. Germline CDR1 reads MGHDK; CDR2 reads SYGVNS. V shed 5 bases, J shed 5 bases, and the junction held 10 bases outside the gene matches. The CDR3 totals 16 residues. The CDR3 coding sequence is TGTGCCAGCAGTCAAGAAGGGACAGGAAAAACCGGGGAGCTGTTTTTT. It is translated as CASSQEGTGKTGELFF.

This rearrangement joins TRBV10-3 to TRBJ2-7; a possible D gene is TRBD2 (5 bases). Germline CDR1 reads ENHRY; CDR2 reads SYGVKD. The ends were cut back, 11 bases at V and 0 bases at J, with 11 bases in the middle. This CDR3 contains 12 residues. In DNA, the CDR3 is TGTGCCTCTATGGGGAGCTCCTACGAGCAGTACTTC. This gives the protein CASMGSSYEQYF.

This chain uses TRBV12-3 or TRBV12-4 with TRBJ2-7, with D possibly matching TRBD2 (6 bases). The length of the CDR3 is 13 residues. V was shortened by 3 bases and J by 0 bases, with 6 bases between the two germline ends. The chain's CDR3 is CASSLGGSYEQYF. The CDR3 coding sequence is TGTGCCAGCAGTTTGGGGGGCTCCTACGAGCAGTACTTC.

The rearrangement joins TRBV6-4 to TRBJ2-1; 12 nucleotides agree with TRBD2. The CDR3 sequence is 15 residues long. Germline CDR1 is MRHNA and CDR2 is SNTAGT. Trimming removed 6 bases from V and 3 bases from J; junction bases left unmatched: 3. DNA of the CDR3: TGTGCCAGCAGCGGACTAGCGGGGAACTACAATGAGCAGTTCTTC. Translating it yields CASSGLAGNYNEQFF.

The chain has TRBV28 and TRBJ1-4; 7 bases agree with TRBD1. The CDR3 runs to 14 residues. Per the germline V gene, CDR1 is MDHEN and CDR2 is SYDVKM. V gave up 8 bases and J gave up 8 bases; unmatched junction bases: 11. The CDR3 sequence is CASVAPGQSEKLFF. In nucleotides, the CDR3 is TGTGCCAGCGTCGCCCCGGGACAGAGCGAAAAACTGTTTTTT.

CDR3 loop: CASSSSTDSEAFF. Here the CDR3 DNA reads TGCGCCAGCAGCTCTTCTACCGACAGTGAAGCTTTCTTT. The rearrangement joins TRBV5-1 to TRBJ1-1, with D tentatively TRBD1 (5 bases). This CDR3 is 13 amino acids long. Germline CDR1 SGHRS, CDR2 YFSETQ. V dropped 3 bases and J dropped 7 bases, with 13 bases sitting between them.

The rearrangement joins TRBV19 to TRBJ1-6; 10 bases are a match to TRBD1. Germline V lookup: CDR1 LNHDA, CDR2 SQIVND (reference sequence). This CDR3 has 17 residues. V shed 4 bases and J 0 bases; nucleotides not matched to a gene: 3. CDR3 sequence: CASSTRTGGSYNSPLHF. CDR3 DNA sequence: TGTGCCAGTAGTACCCGGACAGGGGGCTCCTATAATTCACCCCTCCACTTT.

The chain combines TRBV9 with TRBJ2-2; TRBD2 aligns across 12 bases. There are 16 residues in the CDR3. The V gene end was trimmed by 3 bases and the J gene end by 4 bases; junction bases not matched to a gene: 4. Germline CDR1 SGDLS, CDR2 YYNGEE. The CDR3 here is CASSARTSGVTGELFF. CDR3 nucleotide sequence: TGTGCCAGCAGCGCCCGGACTAGCGGGGTCACCGGGGAGCTGTTTTTT.

The chain has TRBV14 and TRBJ1-6; D unclear. This CDR3 comprises 12 residues. Germline lookup yields CDR1 SGHDN and CDR2 FVKESK. Trimming removed 4 bases from V and 9 bases from J, with 7 bases in between. CDR3 coding DNA: TGTGCCAGCAGCCCCGCGTCTTCACCCCTCCACTTT. This translates into CASSPASSPLHF.

The chain carries TRBV7-3 and TRBJ2-1; 7 positions match TRBD2. Per the germline V gene, CDR1 is SGHTA and CDR2 is FQGTGA. This CDR3 spans 15 amino acids. The junction had 8 bases not matched to a gene; V was cut back by 5 bases and J by 4 bases. In DNA, the CDR3 is TGTGCCAGCAGCCCGTTTGGGGGAGGGTACAATGAGCAGTTCTTC. Its protein product is CASSPFGGGYNEQFF.